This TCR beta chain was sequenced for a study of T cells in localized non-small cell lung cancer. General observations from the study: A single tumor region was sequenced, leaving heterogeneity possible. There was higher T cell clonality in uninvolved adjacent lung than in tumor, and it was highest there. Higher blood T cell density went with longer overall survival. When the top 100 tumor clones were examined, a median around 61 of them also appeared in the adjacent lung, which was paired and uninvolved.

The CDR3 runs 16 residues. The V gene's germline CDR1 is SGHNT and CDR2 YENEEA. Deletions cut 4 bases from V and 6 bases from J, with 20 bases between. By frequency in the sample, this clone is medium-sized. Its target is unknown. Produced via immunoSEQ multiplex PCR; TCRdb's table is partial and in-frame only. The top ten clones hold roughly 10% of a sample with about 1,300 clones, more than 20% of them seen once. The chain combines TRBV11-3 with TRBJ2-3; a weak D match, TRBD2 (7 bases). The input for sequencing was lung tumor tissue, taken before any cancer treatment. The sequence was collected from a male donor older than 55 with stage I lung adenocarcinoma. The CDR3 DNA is TGTGCCAGCAGCTCGACGGGGGGCCCACCCCTGGATACGCAGTATTTT. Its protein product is CASSSTGGPPLDTQYF.